These 13 T cell receptor beta chains were all obtained from the same sample, sequenced in a study of blood T cell repertoires in COVID-19. Sequencing used immunoSEQ multiplex PCR; TCRdb keeps in-frame clones, though not all of them. The sample includes fewer than 400,000 clones, over 90% of them seen just once. Material: PBMCs or T cells enriched from blood (not recorded which). Receptor source: a woman under 40 who had been exposed to COVID-19.

This chain uses TRBV2 with TRBJ1-2; maybe TRBD1 (5 bases). This CDR3 is built from 13 residues. The germline CDR1 and CDR2 sequences are SNHLY and FYNNEI. V dropped 0 bases and J dropped 6 bases, with 8 bases sitting between them. The CDR3 coding sequence is TGTGCCAGCAGTGAAGCGGGGGGGGATGGCTACACCTTC. It specifies CASSEAGGDGYTF.

This clone was observed a few times. The gene calls are TRBV3-1 (or the pseudogene TRBV3-2) and TRBJ1-2; D unresolved. V was pared by 1 base and J by 0 bases, with 6 bases between. Germline V lookup: CDR1 LGHDT, CDR2 YNNKEL (reference sequence). This CDR3 has 14 amino acids. For the CDR3, the DNA is TGTGCCAGCAGCCAAGTAGACTCTAACTATGGCTACACCTTC. Amino acids: CASSQVDSNYGYTF.

The count of this clone is one. The V and J genes are TRBV19 and TRBJ2-4; 11 bases are shared with TRBD1. The germline V gene encodes CDR1 LNHDA and CDR2 SQIVND (reference sequence). J gave up 1 base and V 3 bases, and 14 bases lay outside the gene matches. This CDR3 comprises 20 residues. As DNA, the CDR3 is TGTGCCAGTAGTATGCGAACCGGGACAGGGGGTCTGGGCGCCAAAAACATTCAGTACTTC. Residues: CASSMRTGTGGLGAKNIQYF. Full variable domain (rest looked up from reference TRBV19 and TRBJ2-4): DGGITQSPKYLFRKEGQNVTLSCEQNLNHDAMYWYRQDPGQGLRLIYYSQIVNDFQKGDIAEGYSVSREKKESFPLTVTSAQKNPTAFYLCASSMRTGTGGLGAKNIQYFGAGTRLSVL.

This clone has just one count. The chain uses TRBV5-5 and TRBJ2-1, with D hard to call. The CDR3 spans 14 residues. The V gene's germline CDR1 is SGHKS and CDR2 YYEKEE (reference sequence). Trimming shortened V by 4 bases and J by 8 bases, and 16 bases separated the two germline ends. The CDR3 region is CASSPGPLSHEQFF. CDR3 DNA sequence: TGTGCCAGCAGCCCTGGGCCCCTTTCTCATGAGCAGTTCTTC.

The J gene is TRBJ2-2, the V gene TRBV19; D may be TRBD1 (6 bases). The V gene lost 3 bases and the J gene lost 0 bases, with 11 bases spanning the gap. CDR1 LNHDA and CDR2 SQIVND come from the germline V gene (reference sequence). There are 16 residues in the CDR3. The DNA for the CDR3 is TGTGCCAGTAGTATCCTGACAGGCGCGAACACCGGGGAGCTGTTTTTT. It translates to CASSILTGANTGELFF.

This clone was detected once. V and J are TRBV10-3 and TRBJ1-2; weak D call: TRBD1 (6 bases). This CDR3 contains 13 residues. Germline-derived CDR1 and CDR2 are ENHRY and SYGVKD. V lost 2 bases, J lost 7 bases, and 11 bases lay in between. The CDR3 loop is CAISEGMGAGYTF. Here the CDR3 DNA reads TGTGCCATCAGTGAGGGGATGGGGGCTGGCTACACCTTC.

The genes are TRBV5-1 and TRBJ1-2; 8 bases line up with TRBD1. V was clipped by 4 bases and J by 6 bases; unmatched bases: 11. This CDR3 comprises 15 residues. Germline CDR1 reads SGHRS; CDR2 reads YFSETQ. CDR3 region: CASSDDRGWTDGYTF. The CDR3 nucleotides are TGCGCCAGCAGCGACGACAGGGGATGGACGGATGGCTACACCTTC.

This clone was detected only once. DNA of the CDR3: TGCGCCAGCAGCCGAGAAACAGGGTCGCAGAGCTATGGCTACACCTTC. Translated: CASSRETGSQSYGYTF. The V call is TRBV4-3, the J call TRBJ1-2; possibly TRBD1 for D (6 bases). This CDR3 comprises 16 residues. Germline V lookup: CDR1 LGHNA, CDR2 YSLEER. The V end lost 4 bases, the J end lost 4 bases, and 19 bases lay between the germline ends.

The chain joins TRBV7-9 to TRBJ1-4; 9 positions agree with TRBD1. The length of the CDR3 is 14 residues. The V gene end was trimmed by 5 bases and the J gene end by 8 bases; junction bases not matched to a gene: 6. Germline assignment: CDR1 SEHNR and CDR2 FQNEAQ (reference sequence). The CDR3 reads CASSPGTGNEKLFF. CDR3 sequence (DNA): TGTGCCAGCAGCCCCGGGACAGGGAACGAAAAACTGTTTTTT.

The V and J genes are TRBV6-2 or TRBV6-3 and TRBJ2-1, with 8 bases identical to TRBD2. The CDR3 totals 16 residues. With 0 bases clipped from V and 12 bases from J, the junction kept 13 bases outside the gene matches. Germline CDR1 reads MNHEY; CDR2 reads SVGEGT. For the CDR3, the DNA is TGTGCCAGCAGTTACTCGATACCAGCGGGGGAGTGGGGGCAGTTCTTC. Residues: CASSYSIPAGEWGQFF.

V is TRBV9 and J is TRBJ1-3, with 11 bases matching TRBD1. Germline CDR1 SGDLS, CDR2 YYNGEE. With V trimmed by 4 bases and J by 3 bases, 6 bases remained unmatched. The CDR3 length is 16 residues. DNA for the CDR3: TGTGCCAGCAGCCAGACCGGGACAGGGGGTGGAAACACCATATATTTT. Translated: CASSQTGTGGGNTIYF.

V usage is TRBV18 and J usage is TRBJ2-5, with D unresolved. This CDR3 spans 12 amino acids. V gave up 0 bases and J gave up 5 bases, with 4 bases separating them. The germline V gene has CDR1 KGHSH and CDR2 LQKENI. The CDR3 reads CASSPPYETQYF. CDR3 DNA sequence: TGTGCCAGCTCACCACCGTATGAGACCCAGTACTTC.

DNA of the CDR3: TGTGCCACCGGACAGGTCTATGGCTACACCTTC. This translates into CATGQVYGYTF. This chain joins TRBV6-5 and TRBJ1-2; TRBD1 agrees at 7 bases. The length of the CDR3 is 11 residues. Unmatched junction bases numbered 3, after V lost 10 bases and J lost 4 bases. CDR1 MNHEY and CDR2 SVGAGI come from the germline V gene.